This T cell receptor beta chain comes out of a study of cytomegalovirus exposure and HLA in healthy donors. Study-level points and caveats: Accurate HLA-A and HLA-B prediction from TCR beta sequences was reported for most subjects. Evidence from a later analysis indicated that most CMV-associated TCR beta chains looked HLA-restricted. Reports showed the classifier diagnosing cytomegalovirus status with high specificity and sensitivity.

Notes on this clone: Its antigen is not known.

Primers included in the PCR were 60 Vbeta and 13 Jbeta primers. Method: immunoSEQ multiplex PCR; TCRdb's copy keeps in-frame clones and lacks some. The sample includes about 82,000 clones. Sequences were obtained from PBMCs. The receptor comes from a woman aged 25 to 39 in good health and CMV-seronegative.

The CDR3 nucleotides are TGCAGCGTTGATGGTCAACAGGTGGGTTCCGGCTACACCTTC. This gives the protein CSVDGQQVGSGYTF. The genes are TRBV29-1 and TRBJ1-2; tentative D call: TRBD1 (5 bases). The V and J ends lost 3 bases and 8 bases respectively, with 19 bases between them. The CDR3 is 14 amino acids. Germline V gene data show CDR1 as SQVTM and CDR2 as ANQGSEA.